This T cell receptor beta chain was recorded in a study of glioma-infiltrating T cells. Study-level findings and limits: CDR3 overlap between tissue and blood was very small.

The sample holds a few counts of this clonotype. The target antigen is unknown. The germline V gene encodes CDR1 MNHNY and CDR2 SVGAGI (reference sequence). The CDR3 runs to 13 residues. V shed 0 bases and J shed 6 bases, with 8 bases lying between them. Using RNA template, CDR3s of TCR alpha and beta were amplified with iRepertoire arm-PCR. Each CDR3 protein is one row after TCRdb ran MiXCR on the multiplex PCR reads. The sample lists 150,000 or so distinct CDR3 sequences; around 42% were seen once. The clonotype comes from a human donor with low-grade glioma or glioblastoma, undergoing nonglioma brain surgery, or in good health (not recorded which). The specimen was glioma tissue, nonneoplastic brain tissue, or PBMCs (not recorded which). The chain links TRBV6-6 to TRBJ1-1; weak D call: TRBD1 (5 bases). The CDR3 sequence is CASSYSVGAEAFF. The DNA for the CDR3 is TGTGCCAGCAGTTACTCGGTGGGGGCTGAAGCTTTCTTT.